This T cell receptor beta chain was sequenced for a study of shared clonotypes between healthy human individuals. Study-wide points: It was the non-shared clonotypes that had lower generation probabilities than clonotypes shared by all four donors. Naive subsets typically showed greater estimated richness than memory subsets.

Germline V gene data show CDR1 as MNHEY and CDR2 as SMNVEV (reference sequence). Between the trimmed V and J ends, which lost 4 bases and 2 bases, there was a span of 11 bases. The CDR3 runs 14 residues. The assay was immunoSEQ multiplex PCR, and TCRdb's table has in-frame clones only and misses some. Of roughly 2.2 million clones in the sample, 80% to 95% are singletons; the top ten hold around 0.35%. For this clone: Its antigen is unknown.

This clonotype was obtained from a young man in good health. Some clones in this sample may be carry-over from other donors' samples. Sequencing was carried out using naive CD4+ T cells from PBMCs. The subset is: CD45RA+ positively selected. V usage is TRBV27 and J usage is TRBJ2-5; maybe TRBD1 (6 bases). The CDR3 DNA is TGTGCCAGCAGTTCCACAGGGTTTCAAGAGACCCAGTACTTC. This encodes CASSSTGFQETQYF.